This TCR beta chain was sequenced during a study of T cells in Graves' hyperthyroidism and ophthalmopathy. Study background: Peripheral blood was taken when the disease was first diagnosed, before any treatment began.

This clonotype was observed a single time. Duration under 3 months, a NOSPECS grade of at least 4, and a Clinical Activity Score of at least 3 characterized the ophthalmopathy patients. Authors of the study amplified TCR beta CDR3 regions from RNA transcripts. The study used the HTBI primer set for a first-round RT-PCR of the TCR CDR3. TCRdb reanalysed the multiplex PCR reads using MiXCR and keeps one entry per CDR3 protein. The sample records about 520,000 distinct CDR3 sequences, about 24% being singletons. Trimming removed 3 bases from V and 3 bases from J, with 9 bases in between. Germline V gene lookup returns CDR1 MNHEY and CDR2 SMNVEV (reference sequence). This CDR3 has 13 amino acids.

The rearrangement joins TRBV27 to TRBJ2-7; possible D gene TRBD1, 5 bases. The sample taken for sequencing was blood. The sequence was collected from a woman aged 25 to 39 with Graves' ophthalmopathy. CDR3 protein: CASSFRQRYEQYF. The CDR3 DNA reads TGTGCCAGCAGTTTCAGACAGCGCTACGAGCAGTACTTC.